A single sample gave rise to the 5 T cell receptor beta chains below, sequenced in a study of T cells of healthy individuals (dated by TCRdb to between 2017 and 2018). The method was 5' RACE. The listed sequencing device is Illumina MiSeq. TCRdb trimmed public reads at Q25 via fastp, called clones via MiXCR and kept in-frame beta chains. Every distinct CDR3 protein forms one entry, paired with its most common genes and DNA. This sample holds tens of thousands of distinct CDR3 sequences; about 17% were observed only once. The ten top clones hold around 5% of the sample. These receptors all stem from a human donor in good health.

This clonotype turned up a few times. The J gene is TRBJ2-7, the V gene TRBV20-1; D ambiguous. The CDR3 loop spans 11 amino acids. Germline CDR1 DFQATT, CDR2 SNEGSKA (reference sequence). Trimming cost V 2 bases and J 3 bases, with 5 bases left between them. The CDR3 protein is CSARRDYEQYF. In nucleotides, the CDR3 is TGCAGTGCTAGAAGGGACTACGAGCAGTACTTC.

This clonotype has a handful of counts. This chain's CDR3 is CASSESASGNSDTQYF. The CDR3 DNA follows: TGCGCCAGCAGTGAGTCGGCTAGCGGGAACTCAGATACGCAGTATTTT. The rearrangement uses TRBV10-2 and TRBJ2-3, with TRBD2 identical over 9 bases. The CDR3 is 16 residues long. Germline values: CDR1 WSHSY, CDR2 SAAADI. After removal of 0 bases from V and 4 bases from J, the junction contained 5 bases not matched to a gene.

The chain combines TRBV14 with TRBJ2-1; D unresolved. The length of the CDR3 is 11 residues. V lost 1 base to trimming and J lost 6 bases, with 1 base between them. Germline V gene data show CDR1 as SGHDN and CDR2 as FVKESK. CDR3 loop: CASSQANEQFF. Here the CDR3 DNA reads TGTGCCAGCAGCCAAGCCAATGAGCAGTTCTTC.

In its sample, this clonotype was seen many times. The chain links TRBV7-9 to TRBJ2-7; 8 bases agree with TRBD2. CDR1 and CDR2 from the germline V gene are SEHNR and FQNEAQ (reference sequence). The CDR3 spans 15 residues. J gave up 6 bases and V 0 bases, and 7 bases lay outside the gene matches. The CDR3 nucleotides read TGTGCCAGCAGCTTAGCGTCGGGGGGGACCGCCGAGCAGTACTTC. This codes for CASSLASGGTAEQYF.

This clonotype was observed a handful of times. The chain recombines TRBV4-1 with TRBJ2-1; 8 nucleotides line up with TRBD2. V trimming: 0 bases; J trimming: 8 bases; junction bases outside the gene matches: 9. The CDR3 contains 16 residues. Germline loops: CDR1 MGHRA, CDR2 YSYEKL. The CDR3 sequence: CASSQEDGRAIDEQFF. The CDR3 DNA follows: TGCGCCAGCAGCCAAGAAGACGGGAGGGCCATAGATGAGCAGTTCTTC.